This TCR beta chain was recorded in a study of CD8 T cells in Susac syndrome. The study, taken as a whole, reports: A relatively small number of individuals underwent TCR sequencing and HLA analysis.

This CDR3 spans 17 amino acids. Trimming took off 2 bases at V and 2 bases at J, with 13 bases between the two ends. CDR1 is SGHVS and CDR2 is FQNEAQ in the germline V gene. On this clonotype itself: Its antigen is unknown.

Reverse transcription used about 0.5 to 1 ug RNA and random hexamers. TCRdb re-analysed the immunoSEQ multiplex PCR reads in MiXCR, keeping a single row per CDR3 protein. The sample shows 250,000 to 300,000 distinct CDR3 sequences, around 85% of them seen only once. Sequenced: CD8+ T cells from PBMCs. The genes are TRBV7-8 and TRBJ2-6; D assignment may be TRBD1 or TRBD2 (5 bases each). The origin of this receptor is a human donor with multiple sclerosis. CDR3 bases: TGTGCCAGCAGCTTATATTCCCGAGGGGCTGGGGCCAACGTCCTGACTTTC. Translation: CASSLYSRGAGANVLTF.